Below, 30 T cell receptor beta chains from the same sample are listed, as sequenced in a study of blood T cell repertoires in COVID-19 (dated by TCRdb to 2020 to 2022). The library relied on the immunoSEQ multiplex PCR assay. In its TCRdb copy, this immuneACCESS table keeps in-frame sequences only and misses some clones. Where compared with another copy, unresolved V genes explain less than half of these, and the others have no known cause. Here the sample has 100,000 to 150,000 clones; around 90% occur a single time. Together, the top ten hold over 7% of the sample. The sequenced sample was peripheral blood. The source is a human donor in a cohort sampled during active COVID-19.

The chain recombines TRBV18 with TRBJ2-2; no definite D call. V gave up 4 bases and J gave up 0 bases, with 9 bases separating them. CDR1 KGHSH and CDR2 LQKENI come from the germline V gene. The CDR3 is made up of 15 amino acids. The CDR3 spells CASSRLSSNTGELFF. The CDR3 nucleotides are TGTGCCAGCTCACGTCTGAGCTCGAACACCGGGGAGCTGTTTTTT.

V usage is TRBV5-4 and J usage is TRBJ2-3, with TRBD2 matching 13 bases. There are 17 residues in the CDR3. Unmatched junction bases numbered 4, after V lost 3 bases and J lost 0 bases. Germline assignment: CDR1 SGHNT and CDR2 YYREEE (reference sequence). CDR3 DNA sequence: TGTGCCAGCAGCTCGGGACTAGCGGGGCTTAGCACAGATACGCAGTATTTT. It translates to CASSSGLAGLSTDTQYF.

In its sample, this clone was seen many times. The gene calls are TRBV19 and TRBJ1-5; D remains unclear. V lost 7 bases to trimming and J lost 7 bases, with 11 bases between them. In germline, CDR1 is LNHDA, CDR2 SQIVND (reference sequence). The CDR3 has 12 amino acids. The CDR3 protein is CASKAPEQPQHF. The CDR3, as DNA: TGTGCCAGTAAAGCCCCGGAGCAGCCCCAGCATTTT.

The genes are TRBV10-2 and TRBJ2-7; D perhaps matches TRBD1 (6 bases). This CDR3 region has 13 residues. The germline gives CDR1 WSHSY, CDR2 SAAADI. Trimming took off 5 bases at V and 7 bases at J, with 15 bases between the two ends. The CDR3, as DNA: TGCGCCAGCAGTCCGACAGGACGCGGGGAGCAGTACTTC. Translating gives CASSPTGRGEQYF.

The V and J genes are TRBV29-1 and TRBJ1-3; D might be TRBD1 (5 bases). This CDR3 is built from 15 residues. Germline V lookup: CDR1 SQVTM, CDR2 ANQGSEA. Between the trimmed V and J ends, which lost 4 bases and 2 bases, there was a span of 15 bases. CDR3 DNA: TGCAGCGTTGGAGGAACTGGAGGGGCTGGAAACACCATATATTTT. It encodes CSVGGTGGAGNTIYF. The full variable domain, in which reference TRBV29-1 and TRBJ1-3 provide the parts outside the CDR3, is SAVISQKPSRDICQRGTSLTIQCQVDSQVTMMFWYRQQPGQSLTLIATANQGSEATYESGFVIDKFPISRPNLTFSTLTVSNMSPEDSSIYLCSVGGTGGAGNTIYFGEGSWLTVV.

The chain combines TRBV7-6 with TRBJ2-3, with a tentative D call TRBD1 (6 bases). The CDR3 is 16 residues long. CDR1 and CDR2 from the germline V gene are SGHVS and FNYEAQ. V lost 4 bases and J 0 bases, leaving 14 bases between the germline ends. The CDR3 DNA sequence: TGTGCCAGCAGCTACGGGTCAGGGGCAAGCACAGATACGCAGTATTTT. Translating gives CASSYGSGASTDTQYF.

J is TRBJ1-2 and V is TRBV7-9; D is ambiguous. V was cut by 3 bases and J by 6 bases, with 17 bases left in between. CDR3 size: 15 residues. CDR1 and CDR2 from the germline V gene are SEHNR and FQNEAQ (reference sequence). CDR3 DNA sequence: TGTGCCAGCAGCTTTTCGGGCGGGTTTAGTAATGGCTACACCTTC. Amino acid sequence: CASSFSGGFSNGYTF.

The rearrangement joins TRBV19 to TRBJ1-1, with D possibly matching TRBD1 (5 bases). The length of the CDR3 is 15 residues. Deletions cut 1 base from V and 5 bases from J, with 14 bases between. The V gene's germline CDR1 is LNHDA and CDR2 SQIVND (reference sequence). CDR3 nucleotide sequence: TGTGCCAGTAGTATAGTTACGGGTTCAGGGACTGAAGCTTTCTTT. Protein product: CASSIVTGSGTEAFF.

The gene calls are TRBV6-5 and TRBJ1-2, with TRBD1 identical over 7 bases. The CDR3 spans 12 residues. Germline values: CDR1 MNHEY, CDR2 SVGAGI. V shed 11 bases, J shed 4 bases, and the junction held 7 bases outside the gene matches. CDR3 protein: CAEKQGRYGYTF. The CDR3 DNA is TGTGCCGAGAAACAGGGGCGCTATGGCTACACCTTC.

DNA of the CDR3: TGTGCCAGCAGTCCACTAGCGGGGTTCTCCTACGAGCAGTACTTC. It codes for CASSPLAGFSYEQYF. The chain combines TRBV6-5 with TRBJ2-7; 10 bases align to TRBD2. Trimming cost V 5 bases and J 0 bases; bases outside gene matches: 4. Germline V gives CDR1 MNHEY, CDR2 SVGAGI. The CDR3 has 15 amino acids.

J is TRBJ1-1 and V is TRBV7-6; 7 bases match TRBD1. There are 16 residues in the CDR3. Looked up from germline, CDR1 is SGHVS and CDR2 is FNYEAQ. The V segment lost 3 bases and the J segment 1 base; nucleotides outside the gene matches: 8. In DNA form, the CDR3 reads TGTGCCAGCAGCTTCCAGACAGGGCGACGGAACACTGAAGCTTTCTTT. Amino acid sequence: CASSFQTGRRNTEAFF.

This sequence joins TRBV19 and TRBJ2-5; TRBD2 agrees at 8 bases. J gave up 4 bases and V 4 bases, and 5 bases lay outside the gene matches. CDR1 LNHDA and CDR2 SQIVND come from the germline V gene (reference sequence). CDR3 length equals 14 residues. The CDR3 coding sequence is TGTGCCAGTAGTACGGGAGGGGGGCTAGAGACCCAGTACTTC. Protein: CASSTGGGLETQYF.

The CDR3 region is CASAPQGNCLGYTF. The CDR3 DNA reads as TGTGCCTCAGCGCCCCAGGGAAACTGTCTAGGCTACACCTTC. This chain links TRBV11-3 with TRBJ1-2, with TRBD1 as a possible D gene (5 bases). Per germline, CDR1 SGHNT and CDR2 YENEEA. CDR3 length equals 14 residues. The V end lost 11 bases, the J end lost 8 bases, and 24 bases lay between the germline ends.

The chain employs TRBV7-8 and TRBJ1-1; 7 bases fit TRBD1. V dropped 6 bases and J dropped 2; count of bases not matched to a gene: 6. This CDR3 comprises 14 residues. Germline loops: CDR1 SGHVS, CDR2 FQNEAQ. CDR3 region: CASRNRGGNTEAFF. CDR3 sequence (DNA): TGTGCCAGCAGGAACAGGGGAGGTAACACTGAAGCTTTCTTT.

The CDR3 spells CASSQGLGTGPKGETQYF. In DNA form, the CDR3 reads TGTGCCAGCAGCCAAGGACTCGGGACAGGACCCAAAGGGGAGACCCAGTACTTC. V gene TRBV14 combines with J gene TRBJ2-5; TRBD1 matches 8 bases. Trimming took 1 base from V and 5 from J; bases not matched to a gene: 15. The CDR3 runs to 18 residues. CDR1 is SGHDN and CDR2 is FVKESK in the germline V gene.

This sequence joins TRBV3-1 (or the pseudogene TRBV3-2) and TRBJ2-2; 10 nucleotides line up with TRBD1. Germline lookup yields CDR1 LGHDT and CDR2 YNNKEL (reference sequence). Losses at the gene ends were 1 base for V and 3 bases for J; bases not matched to a gene: 8. The CDR3 is 18 residues long. The CDR3 region has the DNA TGTGCCAGCAGCCAAGTTGGGGGACAGGGGCGGTACACCGGGGAGCTGTTTTTT. Its protein product is CASSQVGGQGRYTGELFF.

This clone was picked up a small number of times. The chain is built from TRBV6-5 and TRBJ2-7, with D possibly being TRBD1 (6 bases). CDR1 and CDR2 (germline): MNHEY, SVGAGI. With 6 bases removed from V and 6 bases from J, the gap between germline ends came to 21 bases. The CDR3 totals 15 residues. The CDR3, as DNA: TGTGCCAGCAGCGACCTGGGGGCGGGTCCTCTCGAGCAGTACTTC. This sequence encodes CASSDLGAGPLEQYF.

In nucleotides, the CDR3 is TGTGCCAGCAGCCAAGGGACTAGCGGGAGGGGCACCGGGGAGCTGTTTTTT. It specifies CASSQGTSGRGTGELFF. The chain carries TRBV3-1 (or the pseudogene TRBV3-2) and TRBJ2-2; 15 bases are shared with TRBD2. The germline CDR1 and CDR2 sequences are LGHDT and YNNKEL (reference sequence). The CDR3 is made up of 17 amino acids. V lost 1 base, J lost 4 bases, and 1 base stayed unmatched.

The chain uses TRBV6-5 and TRBJ2-1; the match to TRBD2 covers 7 bases. Per the germline V gene, CDR1 is MNHEY and CDR2 is SVGAGI. The CDR3 runs to 14 residues. After removal of 7 bases from V and 0 bases from J, the junction contained 3 bases not matched to a gene. The CDR3 loop reads CASMGGSSYNEQFF. CDR3 DNA: TGTGCCAGCATGGGGGGGAGCTCCTACAATGAGCAGTTCTTC.

The gene calls are TRBV9 and TRBJ1-4; perhaps TRBD1 as D (6 bases). CDR3 length: 14 amino acids. In germline, CDR1 is SGDLS, CDR2 YYNGEE. The V and J ends lost 6 bases and 6 bases respectively, with 15 bases between them. CDR3 sequence: CASMETGCDEKLFF. CDR3 coding DNA: TGTGCCAGCATGGAGACAGGCTGTGATGAAAAACTGTTTTTT.

The V call is TRBV7-3, the J call TRBJ1-2; D gene unclear. The CDR3 length is 10 residues. The germline V and J ends were trimmed by 5 bases and 5 bases, with 3 bases remaining between them. The germline gives CDR1 SGHTA, CDR2 FQGTGA. CDR3 region: CASSTYGYTF. Written as DNA, the CDR3 is TGTGCCAGCAGCACATATGGCTACACCTTC.

The chain employs TRBV28 and TRBJ2-7, with 8 bases matching TRBD1. J was trimmed by 2 bases and V by 2 bases; bases with no gene match: 2. This CDR3 has 14 residues. Germline loops: CDR1 MDHEN, CDR2 SYDVKM. DNA of the CDR3: TGTGCCAGCAGTTTAGGGACAGGTACCTACGAGCAGTACTTC. Translated: CASSLGTGTYEQYF.

V is TRBV5-5 and J is TRBJ2-1; 10 positions match TRBD1. J gave up 8 bases and V 3 bases, and 8 bases lay outside the gene matches. Germline CDR1 SGHKS, CDR2 YYEKEE (reference sequence). CDR3 length: 15 amino acids. In DNA form, the CDR3 reads TGTGCCAGCAGCTCACCGGGACAGGGGAGTGATGAGCAGTTCTTC. Translated, it gives CASSSPGQGSDEQFF.

This clone was found once. The chain combines TRBV5-1 with TRBJ2-5; 7 bases align to TRBD2. The CDR3 loop spans 13 amino acids. V was clipped by 6 bases and J by 5 bases; unmatched bases: 7. The V gene's germline CDR1 is SGHRS and CDR2 YFSETQ. The CDR3 spells CASNAGDGETQYF. The CDR3 region has the DNA TGCGCCAGCAACGCGGGAGATGGGGAGACCCAGTACTTC. Combining the CDR3 with reference TRBV5-1 and TRBJ2-5 gives the whole variable domain KAGVTQTPRYLIKTRGQQVTLSCSPISGHRSVSWYQQTPGQGLQFLFEYFSETQRNKGNFPGRFSGRQFSNSRSEMNVSTLELGDSALYLCASNAGDGETQYFGPGTRLLVL.

The chain combines TRBV5-4 with TRBJ2-7, with a weak D call TRBD1 (6 bases). Trimming took 5 bases from V and 1 from J, leaving 10 bases between them. Per the germline V gene, CDR1 is SGHNT and CDR2 is YYREEE (reference sequence). The CDR3 runs to 13 residues. CDR3 in DNA: TGTGCCAGCAGAACCAGGGGATCCTACGAGCAGTACTTC. It is translated as CASRTRGSYEQYF.

As DNA, the CDR3 is TGTGCCAGCAGCTTAGAGACAGGGGGCCTTTATGGCTACACCTTC. Its translation: CASSLETGGLYGYTF. This chain links TRBV5-4 with TRBJ1-2; 10 bases fit TRBD1. J lost 5 bases, V lost 2 bases, and 6 bases had no gene match. This CDR3 is built from 15 residues. The germline V gene encodes CDR1 SGHNT and CDR2 YYREEE (reference sequence).

This chain links TRBV7-2 with TRBJ1-1; D is possibly TRBD1 (5 bases). CDR1 SGHTA and CDR2 FQGNSA come from the germline V gene. V lost 1 base and J 4 bases, leaving 7 bases between the germline ends. The CDR3 is 13 amino acids. This CDR3 reads CASSLVGVTEAFF. The CDR3 DNA is TGTGCCAGCAGCTTAGTAGGGGTCACTGAAGCTTTCTTT.

The chain has TRBV9 and TRBJ2-2, with 11 bases aligning to TRBD2. V was pared by 4 bases and J by 6 bases, with 2 bases of the junction left unmatched. The CDR3 covers 14 residues. Germline CDR1 SGDLS, CDR2 YYNGEE. The CDR3 reads CASSLTSGAGELFF. The CDR3 DNA reads TGTGCCAGCAGCCTGACTAGCGGGGCCGGGGAGCTGTTTTTT.

This clone was seen a handful of times. The chain carries TRBV27 and TRBJ2-1; 10 nucleotides line up with TRBD2. The CDR3 has 13 residues. V gave up 5 bases and J gave up 10 bases; unmatched junction bases: 5. The germline gives CDR1 MNHEY, CDR2 SMNVEV (reference sequence). The CDR3 DNA reads as TGTGCCAGCAGTCCAGGACTAGCGGTGGAGCAGTTCTTC. Translating it yields CASSPGLAVEQFF.

V usage is TRBV28 and J usage is TRBJ2-2; D is unclear. V was pared by 4 bases and J by 9 bases, with 15 bases between. This CDR3 is 14 amino acids long. Germline-derived CDR1 and CDR2 are MDHEN and SYDVKM. The CDR3 DNA follows: TGTGCCAGCAGTTCAGGTCCCGCATCCAGGGAGCTGTTTTTT. It is translated as CASSSGPASRELFF.